This TCR beta chain derives from a study of T cell responses to AZD1222 COVID-19 vaccine. Study-level information: Timing groups of about 4 and about 12 weeks for second doses were pooled.

Findings and limits, study-wide: The reported proportion of spike-specific TCRs targeting unmutated variant regions was nearly half. The study found Spike-specific TCR breadth and depth rose after two AZD1222 doses. Scientists sampled the repertoires only once the peak T cell response had passed.

The data were produced by immunoSEQ multiplex PCR, yet TCRdb's version contains in-frame clones alone and is incomplete. The data contain around 150,000 clones, approximately 90% of them singletons. The sample holds one count of this clone. Its antigen is undetermined. The source material was peripheral blood, sampled on day 0 of AZD1222 vaccination. The source is an adult in good health.

CDR3 amino acids: CASSQWTGELFF. For the CDR3, the DNA is TGTGCCAGCAGCCAGTGGACCGGGGAGCTGTTTTTT. The chain carries TRBV4-2 and TRBJ2-2; D unclear. CDR3 length equals 12 residues. Germline values: CDR1 LGHNA, CDR2 YNFKEQ. V lost 3 bases to trimming and J lost 5 bases, with 4 bases between them.